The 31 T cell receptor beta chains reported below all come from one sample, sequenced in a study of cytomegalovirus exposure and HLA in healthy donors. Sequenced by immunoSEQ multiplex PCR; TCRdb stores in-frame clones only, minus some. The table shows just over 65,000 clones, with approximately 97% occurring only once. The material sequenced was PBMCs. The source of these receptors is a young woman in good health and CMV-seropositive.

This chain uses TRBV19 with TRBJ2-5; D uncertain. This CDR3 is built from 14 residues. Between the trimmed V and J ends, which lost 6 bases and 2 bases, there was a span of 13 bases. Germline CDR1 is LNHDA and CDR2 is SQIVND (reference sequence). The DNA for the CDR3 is TGTGCCAGTAGACCCTCGAGTTTACAAGAGACCCAGTACTTC. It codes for CASRPSSLQETQYF.

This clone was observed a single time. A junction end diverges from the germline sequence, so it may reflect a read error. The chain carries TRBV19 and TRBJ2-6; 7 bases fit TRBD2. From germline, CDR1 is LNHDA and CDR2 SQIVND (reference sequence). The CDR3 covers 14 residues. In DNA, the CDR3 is TGTGCCAGTAGTATAGATCGGGGGGTCAACGTCCTGACTTTC. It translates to CASSIDRGVNVLTF. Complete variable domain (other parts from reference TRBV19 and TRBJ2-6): DGGITQSPKYLFRKEGQNVTLSCEQNLNHDAMYWYRQDPGQGLRLIYYSQIVNDFQKGDIAEGYSVSREKKESFPLTVTSAQKNPTAFYLCASSIDRGVNVLTFGAGSRLTVL.

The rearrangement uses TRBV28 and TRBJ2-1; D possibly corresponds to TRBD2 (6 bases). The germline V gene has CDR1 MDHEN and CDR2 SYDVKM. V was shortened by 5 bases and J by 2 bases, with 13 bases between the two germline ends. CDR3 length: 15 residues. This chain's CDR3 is CASSKFGGTYNEQFF. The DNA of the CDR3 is TGTGCCAGCAGTAAATTCGGCGGGACCTACAATGAGCAGTTCTTC.

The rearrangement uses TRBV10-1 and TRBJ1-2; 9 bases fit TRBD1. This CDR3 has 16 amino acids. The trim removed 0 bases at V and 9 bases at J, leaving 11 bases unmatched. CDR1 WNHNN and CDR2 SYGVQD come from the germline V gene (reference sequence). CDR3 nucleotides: TGCGCCAGCAGTGAGTCCGGACAGGGGTCTACCACCAGCTACACCTTC. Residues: CASSESGQGSTTSYTF.

CDR3 nucleotide sequence: TGTGGCACAGGGTTGGAAGTGCGGGCTTTCTTT. This encodes CGTGLEVRAFF. This sequence joins TRBV28 and TRBJ1-1; D possibly corresponds to TRBD1 (6 bases). CDR1 and CDR2 from the germline V gene are MDHEN and SYDVKM. The CDR3 loop spans 11 amino acids. Looking up the rest from reference TRBV28 and TRBJ1-1 gives the full variable domain: DVKVTQSSRYLVKRTGEKVFLECVQDMDHENMFWYRQDPGLGLRLIYFSYDVKMKEKGDIPEGYSVSREKKERFSLILESASTNQTSMYLCGTGLEVRAFFGQGTRLTVV.

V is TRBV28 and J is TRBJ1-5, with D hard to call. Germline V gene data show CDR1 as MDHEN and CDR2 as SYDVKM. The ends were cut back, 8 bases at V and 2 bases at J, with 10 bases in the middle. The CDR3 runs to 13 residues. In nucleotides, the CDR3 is TGTGCCAGCTCCCGCGGGGGCAATCAGCCCCAGCATTTT. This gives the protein CASSRGGNQPQHF.

The CDR3 DNA reads TGCGCCAGCAGCGAAGACGGGGAGGACAGGGAGCTGTTTTTT. It yields the protein CASSEDGEDRELFF. The chain employs TRBV5-1 and TRBJ2-2; TRBD2 might be the D (6 bases). The germline CDR1 and CDR2 sequences are SGHRS and YFSETQ. There are 14 residues in the CDR3. V lost 4 bases, J lost 9 bases, and 16 bases lay in between.

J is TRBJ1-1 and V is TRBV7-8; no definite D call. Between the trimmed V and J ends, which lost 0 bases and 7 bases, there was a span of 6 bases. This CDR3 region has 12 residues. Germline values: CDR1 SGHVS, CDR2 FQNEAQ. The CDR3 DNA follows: TGTGCCAGCAGCTTAGCCCTAGGTGAAGCTTTCTTT. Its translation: CASSLALGEAFF. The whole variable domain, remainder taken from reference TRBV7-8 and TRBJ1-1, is GAGVSQSPRYKVAKRGQDVALRCDPISGHVSLFWYQQALGQGPEFLTYFQNEAQLDKSGLPSDRFFAERPEGSVSTLKIQRTQQEDSAVYLCASSLALGEAFFGQGTRLTVV.

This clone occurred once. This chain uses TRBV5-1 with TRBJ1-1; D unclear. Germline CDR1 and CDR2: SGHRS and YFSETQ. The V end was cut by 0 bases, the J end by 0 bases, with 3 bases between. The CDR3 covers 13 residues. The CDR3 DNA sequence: TGCGCCAGCAGCTTGGCGGTGAACACTGAAGCTTTCTTT. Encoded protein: CASSLAVNTEAFF.

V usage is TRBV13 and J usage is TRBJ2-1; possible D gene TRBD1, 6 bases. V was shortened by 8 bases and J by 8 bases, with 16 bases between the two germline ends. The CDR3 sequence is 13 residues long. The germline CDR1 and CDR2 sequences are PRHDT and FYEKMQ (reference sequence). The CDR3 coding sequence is TGTGCCAGCGGATCACTAGGGGGTCATGAGCAGTTCTTC. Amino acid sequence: CASGSLGGHEQFF.

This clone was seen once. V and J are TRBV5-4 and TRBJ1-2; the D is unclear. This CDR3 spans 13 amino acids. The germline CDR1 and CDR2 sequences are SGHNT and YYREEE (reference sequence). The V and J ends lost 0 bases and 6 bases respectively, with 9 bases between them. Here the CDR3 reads CASSLVGGNGYTF. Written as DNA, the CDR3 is TGTGCCAGCAGCTTGGTAGGAGGGAATGGCTACACCTTC.

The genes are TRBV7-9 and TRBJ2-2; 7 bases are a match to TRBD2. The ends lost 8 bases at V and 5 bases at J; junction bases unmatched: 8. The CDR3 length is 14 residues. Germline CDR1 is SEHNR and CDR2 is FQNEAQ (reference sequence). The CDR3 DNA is TGTGCCAGCGCCACGGGGGGTTGGACCGGGGAGCTGTTTTTT. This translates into CASATGGWTGELFF.

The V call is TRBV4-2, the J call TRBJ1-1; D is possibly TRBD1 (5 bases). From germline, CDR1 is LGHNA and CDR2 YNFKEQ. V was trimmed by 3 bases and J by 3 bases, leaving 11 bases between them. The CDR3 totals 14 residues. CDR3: CASSQRGPDTEAFF. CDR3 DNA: TGTGCCAGCAGCCAGCGGGGCCCGGACACTGAAGCTTTCTTT.

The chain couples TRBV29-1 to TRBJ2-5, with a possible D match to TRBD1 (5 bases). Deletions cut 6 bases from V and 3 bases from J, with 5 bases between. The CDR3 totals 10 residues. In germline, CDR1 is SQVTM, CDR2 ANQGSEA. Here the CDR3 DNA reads TGCAGCGTCAGGGAAGAGACCCAGTACTTC. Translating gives CSVREETQYF.

The CDR3 DNA follows: TGTGCCAGTAGTACGACGGGGTCTGGGGCCAACGTCCTGACTTTC. Its translation: CASSTTGSGANVLTF. V usage is TRBV19 and J usage is TRBJ2-6; maybe TRBD2 (5 bases). This CDR3 contains 15 residues. Trimming removed 4 bases at V and 1 base at J, with 8 bases between. Germline loops: CDR1 LNHDA, CDR2 SQIVND (reference sequence).

Here the CDR3 DNA reads TGTGCCAGCAGCTCCCCGGGAGGGAGCTATGGCTACACCTTC. Residues: CASSSPGGSYGYTF. V is TRBV5-6 and J is TRBJ1-2; D is uncertain. Per the germline V gene, CDR1 is SGHDT and CDR2 is YYEEEE. The CDR3 spans 14 residues. Trimming took 3 bases from V and 4 from J, leaving 13 bases between them.

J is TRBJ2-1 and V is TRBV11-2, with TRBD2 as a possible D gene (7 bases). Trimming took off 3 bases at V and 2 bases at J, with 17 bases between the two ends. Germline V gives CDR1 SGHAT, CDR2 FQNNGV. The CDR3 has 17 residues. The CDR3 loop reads CASSFGGLADPYNEQFF. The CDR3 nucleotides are TGTGCCAGCAGCTTTGGGGGGCTAGCGGACCCCTACAATGAGCAGTTCTTC.

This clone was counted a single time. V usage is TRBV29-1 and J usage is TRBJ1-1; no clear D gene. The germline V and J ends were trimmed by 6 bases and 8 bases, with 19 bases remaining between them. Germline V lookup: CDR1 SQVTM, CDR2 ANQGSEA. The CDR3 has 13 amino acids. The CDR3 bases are TGCAGCGTCGGGGTAGGGCGGGGAGGAGAAGCTTTCTTT. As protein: CSVGVGRGGEAFF.

CDR3 DNA sequence: TGTGCCAGTAGAGCGGGACAGGGCACTGAAGCTTTCTTT. Translating it yields CASRAGQGTEAFF. The chain uses TRBV19 and TRBJ1-1; 9 positions agree with TRBD1. In germline, CDR1 is LNHDA, CDR2 SQIVND (reference sequence). The CDR3 is 13 amino acids. Trimming removed 6 bases from V and 4 bases from J; junction bases left unmatched: 3.

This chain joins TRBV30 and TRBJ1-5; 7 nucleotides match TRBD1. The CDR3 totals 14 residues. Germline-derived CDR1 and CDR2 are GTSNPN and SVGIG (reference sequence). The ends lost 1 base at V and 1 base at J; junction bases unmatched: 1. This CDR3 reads CAWSADRSNQPQHF. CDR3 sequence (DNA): TGTGCCTGGAGTGCGGACAGGAGCAATCAGCCCCAGCATTTT.

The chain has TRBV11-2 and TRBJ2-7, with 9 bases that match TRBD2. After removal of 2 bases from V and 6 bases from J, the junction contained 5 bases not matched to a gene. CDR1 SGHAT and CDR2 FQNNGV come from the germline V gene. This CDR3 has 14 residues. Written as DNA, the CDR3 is TGTGCCAGCAGCTTACGACTAGCGGTCGGCGAGCAGTACTTC. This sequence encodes CASSLRLAVGEQYF.

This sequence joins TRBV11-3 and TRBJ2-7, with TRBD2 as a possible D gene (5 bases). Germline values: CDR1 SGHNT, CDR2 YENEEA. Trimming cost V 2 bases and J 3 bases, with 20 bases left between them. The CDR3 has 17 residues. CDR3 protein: CASSLLREKRTFYEQYF. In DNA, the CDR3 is TGTGCCAGCAGCTTATTACGGGAAAAAAGGACTTTCTACGAGCAGTACTTC.

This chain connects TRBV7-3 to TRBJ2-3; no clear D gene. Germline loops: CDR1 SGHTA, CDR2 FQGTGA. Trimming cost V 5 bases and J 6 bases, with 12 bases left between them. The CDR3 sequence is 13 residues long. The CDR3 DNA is TGTGCCAGCAGCCCCGGCTCCGGGGATACGCAGTATTTT. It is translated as CASSPGSGDTQYF.

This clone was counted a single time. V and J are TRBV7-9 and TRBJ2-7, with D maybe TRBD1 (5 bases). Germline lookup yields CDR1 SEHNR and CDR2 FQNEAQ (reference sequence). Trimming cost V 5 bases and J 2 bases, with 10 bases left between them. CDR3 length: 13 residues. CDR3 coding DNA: TGTGCCAGCAGCCCAGACAGCGCCTACGAGCAGTACTTC. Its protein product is CASSPDSAYEQYF.

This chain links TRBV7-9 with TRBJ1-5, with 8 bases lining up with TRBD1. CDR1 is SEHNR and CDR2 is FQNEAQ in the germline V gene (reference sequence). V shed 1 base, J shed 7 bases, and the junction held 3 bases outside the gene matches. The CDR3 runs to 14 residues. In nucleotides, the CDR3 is TGTGCCAGCAGCTTAGGACAGGGGAACCAGCCCCAGCATTTT. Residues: CASSLGQGNQPQHF.

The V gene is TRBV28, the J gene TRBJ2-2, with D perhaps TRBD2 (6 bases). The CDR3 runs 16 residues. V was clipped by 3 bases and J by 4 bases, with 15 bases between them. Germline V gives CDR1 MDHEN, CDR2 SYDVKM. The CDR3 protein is CASSLILGSGTGELFF. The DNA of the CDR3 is TGTGCCAGCAGTTTGATACTCGGGAGTGGCACCGGGGAGCTGTTTTTT.

The CDR3: CASSQESASNQPQHF. The DNA for the CDR3 is TGCGCCAGCAGCCAAGAGAGCGCGAGCAATCAGCCCCAGCATTTT. The chain recombines TRBV4-1 with TRBJ1-5; no definite D call. The CDR3 extends over 15 amino acids. From germline, CDR1 is MGHRA and CDR2 YSYEKL. V was cut by 0 bases and J by 1 base, with 7 bases left in between.

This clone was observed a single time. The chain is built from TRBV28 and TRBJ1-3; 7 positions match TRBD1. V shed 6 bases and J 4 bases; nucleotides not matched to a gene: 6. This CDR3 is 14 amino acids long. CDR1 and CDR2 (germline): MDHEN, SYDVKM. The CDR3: CASSATGPGNTIYF. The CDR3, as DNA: TGTGCCAGCAGCGCGACAGGGCCGGGAAACACCATATATTTT.

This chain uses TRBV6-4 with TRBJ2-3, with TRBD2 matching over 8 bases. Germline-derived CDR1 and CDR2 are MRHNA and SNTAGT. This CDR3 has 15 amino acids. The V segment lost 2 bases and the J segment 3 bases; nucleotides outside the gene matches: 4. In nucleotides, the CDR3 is TGTGCCAGCAGTGACGGCGAGCGGGAGACAGATACGCAGTATTTT. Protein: CASSDGERETDTQYF.

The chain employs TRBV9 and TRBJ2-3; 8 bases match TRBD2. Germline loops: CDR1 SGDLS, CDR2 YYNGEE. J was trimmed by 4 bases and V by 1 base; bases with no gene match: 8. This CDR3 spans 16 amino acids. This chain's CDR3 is CASSVSPGLAADTQYF. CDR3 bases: TGTGCCAGCAGCGTATCTCCTGGACTAGCTGCAGATACGCAGTATTTT.

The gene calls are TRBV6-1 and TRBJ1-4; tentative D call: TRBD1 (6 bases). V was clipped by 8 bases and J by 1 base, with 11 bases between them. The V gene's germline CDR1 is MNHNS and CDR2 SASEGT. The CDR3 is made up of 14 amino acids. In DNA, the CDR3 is TGTGCCAGCGAACAGGGTGGAACTAATGAAAAACTGTTTTTT. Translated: CASEQGGTNEKLFF.